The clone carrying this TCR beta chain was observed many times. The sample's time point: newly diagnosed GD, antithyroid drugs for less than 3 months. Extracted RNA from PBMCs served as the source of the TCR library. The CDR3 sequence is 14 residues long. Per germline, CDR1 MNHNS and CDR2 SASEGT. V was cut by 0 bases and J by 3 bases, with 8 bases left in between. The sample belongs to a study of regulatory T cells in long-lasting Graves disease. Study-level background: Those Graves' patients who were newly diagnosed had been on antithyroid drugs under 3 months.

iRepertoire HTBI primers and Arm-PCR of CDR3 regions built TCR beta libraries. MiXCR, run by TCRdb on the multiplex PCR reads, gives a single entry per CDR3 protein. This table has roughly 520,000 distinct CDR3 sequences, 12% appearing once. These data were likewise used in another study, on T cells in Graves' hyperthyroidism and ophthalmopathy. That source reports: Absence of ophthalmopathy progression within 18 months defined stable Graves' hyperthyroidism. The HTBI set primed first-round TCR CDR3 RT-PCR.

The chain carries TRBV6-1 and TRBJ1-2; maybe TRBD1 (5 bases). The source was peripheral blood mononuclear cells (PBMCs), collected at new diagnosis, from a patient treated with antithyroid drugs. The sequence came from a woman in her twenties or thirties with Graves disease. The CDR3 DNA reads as TGTGCCAGCAGTGAAGCAGGGGACTACTATGGCTACACCTTC. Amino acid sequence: CASSEAGDYYGYTF.